A selection of T cell receptor beta chains follows, all from one sample in a study of T cells in Graves' hyperthyroidism and ophthalmopathy. MiXCR, run by TCRdb on the multiplex PCR reads, gives a single entry per CDR3 protein. The sample records about 500,000 distinct CDR3 sequences, 40% to 50% being singletons. The sample comprised peripheral blood or thyroid tissue (not recorded which). The receptors stem from an adult woman with Graves' disease, either hyperthyroidism or ophthalmopathy (not recorded which). CDR3s include the opening cysteine and the closing phenylalanine or tryptophan. Each record gives: clone size, V gene, D gene, J gene, CDR3 DNA, CDR3 protein. D genes are given only for firm matches. Where a row states a size, it is once, few, many or the class of an expanded clone; other rows omit it.

few	TRBV29-1	TRBD1	TRBJ1-6	TGCAGACGGGACAGGGGTGGCAATTCACCCCTCCACTTT	CRRDRGGNSPLHF
few	TRBV12-3/TRBV12-4	TRBD1	TRBJ1-2	TGTGCCAGCAGTTTCGGCAGGGGGAACTATGGCTACACCTTC	CASSFGRGNYGYTF
few	TRBV20-1	-	TRBJ1-2	TGCAGTGCTAGAGTCGAAAACTATGGCTACACCTTC	CSARVENYGYTF
few	TRBV10-3	TRBD1	TRBJ2-5	TGTGCCATCAGTGAGGGACAGGGAGGAAAAGAGACCCAGTACTTC	CAISEGQGGKETQYF
-	TRBV9	-	TRBJ2-6	TGTGCCAGCAGCCACCCCTCACACCTGTCGGTTGGGGCCAACGTCCTGACTTTC	CASSHPSHLSVGANVLTF
-	TRBV5-1	TRBD2	TRBJ2-5	TGCGCCAGCAGCGTCGGACTAGCGGGTAAAGAGACCCAGTACTTC	CASSVGLAGKETQYF
-	TRBV18	-	TRBJ2-5	TGTGCCAGCTCACCACCAGAACAGGGAGGGGAGACCCAGTACTTC	CASSPPEQGGETQYF
-	TRBV10-3	-	TRBJ1-5	TGTGCCATCAGTGAGAGCCCAGGGGCCAATCAGCCCCAGCATTTT	CAISESPGANQPQHF
-	TRBV19	-	TRBJ1-1	TGTGCCAGTAGTATAGTTGGCGCTATGAACACTGAAGCTTTCTTT	CASSIVGAMNTEAFF
-	TRBV6-5	TRBD1	TRBJ1-5	TGTGCCAGCAGCCCCGGGACAGGTCCGATGGTTCAGCCCCAGCATTTT	CASSPGTGPMVQPQHF
many	TRBV7-9	-	TRBJ1-6	TGTGCCAGCAGACCCGGCCCCGGGAATTCACCCCTCCACTTT	CASRPGPGNSPLHF
many	TRBV5-6	TRBD2	TRBJ2-7	TGTGCCAGCAGCCCCGCGGGGGTCTGGGAGCAGTACTTC	CASSPAGVWEQYF
many	TRBV29-1	-	TRBJ1-1	TGCAGCGTTAGAGGGTTTCTCACTGAAGCTTTCTTT	CSVRGFLTEAFF
-	TRBV6-5	TRBD2	TRBJ2-7	TGTGCCAGCAGTTACCTGGGACTAGCGGGGGCGGACGAGCAGTACTTC	CASSYLGLAGADEQYF
many	TRBV20-1	TRBD2	TRBJ2-7	TGCAGTGCTAGAAGGCGTCTAGCGGGAGTCTACGAGCAGTACTTC	CSARRRLAGVYEQYF
-	TRBV7-9	-	TRBJ1-6	TGTGCCAGCAGCTCCGCGGGGTATAATTCACCCCTCCACTTT	CASSSAGYNSPLHF
-	TRBV20-1	-	TRBJ1-1	TGCAGTGCCAGCAGCTTGTACACCACGAACACTGAAGCTTTCTTT	CSASSLYTTNTEAFF
many	TRBV19	-	TRBJ1-3	TGTGCCAGTACCGACACAGGGTCCGGAAACACCATATATTTT	CASTDTGSGNTIYF
few	TRBV15	-	TRBJ2-5	TGTGCCACCAGCAGCGGGGAGACCCAGTACTTC	CATSSGETQYF
-	TRBV7-8	TRBD1	TRBJ1-2	TGTGCCAGCAGCCCTGCCGGGACAGGGGGCCTTGGCTACACCTTC	CASSPAGTGGLGYTF
many	TRBV6-6	-	TRBJ1-1	TGTGCCAGCAGTCGTCGGGGGTGGGCGGAGGCTGAAGCTTTCTTT	CASSRRGWAEAEAFF
-	TRBV4-3	-	TRBJ1-1	TGCGCCAGCAGAAGCGAGGCAGGGACTGAAGCTTTCTTT	CASRSEAGTEAFF
-	TRBV7-9	-	TRBJ1-1	TGTGCCAGCACCTTGAACGTCAACACTGAAGCTTTCTTT	CASTLNVNTEAFF
-	TRBV15	-	TRBJ1-5	TGTGCCACCAGCAGCGAACGGTCGACAATATTGCAGCCCCAGCATTTT	CATSSERSTILQPQHF
few	TRBV9	-	TRBJ2-7	TGTGCCAGCAGCGCCGGAGGGCTAGCCGCCACCGAGCAGTACTTC	CASSAGGLAATEQYF
many	TRBV20-1	-	TRBJ1-1	TGCAGTGCTAGAGATGGGACCGAAGCAGCTTTCTTT	CSARDGTEAAFF
many	TRBV12-3/TRBV12-4	-	TRBJ2-7	TGTGCCAGCAGTTTAGTAGTGAGGAACTACGAGCAGTACTTC	CASSLVVRNYEQYF
-	TRBV7-9	TRBD1	TRBJ2-7	TGTGCCAGCAGCCCCGCCTTACAGACAGGGAACTACGAGCAGTACTTC	CASSPALQTGNYEQYF
many	TRBV11-2	-	TRBJ2-5	TGTGCCAGCAGCTTAGATTGGGCGGGGACACCAAAAAAAGAGACCCAGTACTTC	CASSLDWAGTPKKETQYF
-	TRBV20-1	-	TRBJ2-7	TGCAGTGGGGTCACTTACATCTCCTACGAGCAGTACTTC	CSGVTYISYEQYF
few	TRBV2	-	TRBJ2-2	TGTGCCAGCAGATCGACAGGCAGGCGCACCGGGGAGCTGTTTTTT	CASRSTGRRTGELFF
-	TRBV19	-	TRBJ1-1	TGTGCCAGTAGTATAGTAGGGTCGGACACTGAAGCTTTCTTT	CASSIVGSDTEAFF
many	TRBV7-6	-	TRBJ2-5	TGTGCCAGCAGCTTAGCGTACTCACCCCAAGAGACCCAGTACTTC	CASSLAYSPQETQYF
-	TRBV20-1	TRBD2	TRBJ2-3	TGCAGTATTGGTAGCGGGAGTTTGGGGGATACGCAGTATTTT	CSIGSGSLGDTQYF
-	TRBV5-4	TRBD1	TRBJ1-1	TGTGCCAGCAGCTTAGGAGCAGGGGGAGCTTTCTTT	CASSLGAGGAFF
few	TRBV7-9	TRBD1	TRBJ1-3	TGTGCCAGCAGCCACCGGGACAGGGAGGGAAACACCATATATTTT	CASSHRDREGNTIYF
-	TRBV2	-	TRBJ1-5	TGTGCCATTACCCCGGGGGGAGGACAGCCCCAGCATTTT	CAITPGGGQPQHF
many	TRBV4-3	-	TRBJ2-7	TGCGCCAGCAGCCCGGAGGGGGGCGGCGAGCAGTACTTC	CASSPEGGGEQYF
-	TRBV2	TRBD1	TRBJ1-3	TGTGCCAGCAGTGTGGGACAGGGTGCCTATGGCTACACCATATATTTT	CASSVGQGAYGYTIYF
many	TRBV13	-	TRBJ1-5	TGTGCCAGCAGCATAAAGACAAGAGAGGGCAATCAGCCCCAGCATTTT	CASSIKTREGNQPQHF
many	TRBV7-2	-	TRBJ1-2	TGTGCCAGCAGCTATAGAAACCCCGGGGCCGATGGCTACACCTTC	CASSYRNPGADGYTF
-	TRBV15	-	TRBJ1-1	TGTGCCACCAGCAGAGATGGCGCGGGGGCGAAGGACACTGAAGCTTTCTTT	CATSRDGAGAKDTEAFF
once	TRBV20-1	-	TRBJ2-5	TGCAGTGCCAGCCGCCGACTAGAGGGAGAGACCCAGTACTTC	CSASRRLEGETQYF
-	TRBV7-9	-	TRBJ2-2	TGTGCCAGCAGCCAATCCCAGCGAGTGAACACCGGGGAGCTGTTTTTT	CASSQSQRVNTGELFF
-	TRBV20-1	-	TRBJ2-6	TGCAGTGCCCAGGACAGTGGGGTCAACGTCCTGACTTTC	CSAQDSGVNVLTF
-	TRBV2	TRBD1	TRBJ1-2	TGTGCCAGCAATCCGCGGGTGTCAGGGGGCGATGGCTACACCTTC	CASNPRVSGGDGYTF
many	TRBV5-1	-	TRBJ2-2	TGCGCCAGCAGCGGGAGCAGGGGTTCCGGGGAGCTGTTTTTT	CASSGSRGSGELFF
-	TRBV12-3/TRBV12-4	TRBD1	TRBJ2-7	TGTGCCAGTAGCTGCCCCCACAGGGGACGCCTGGGCTACGAGCAGTACTTC	CASSCPHRGRLGYEQYF
-	TRBV5-1	-	TRBJ2-7	TGCGCCAGCAGCTTGGTTCAGGGAAACTACGAGCAGTACTTC	CASSLVQGNYEQYF
-	TRBV11-1	-	TRBJ1-3	TGTGCCAGCAGATCCCCCGGAGGGGCCACGGATGGAAACACCATATATTTT	CASRSPGGATDGNTIYF
once	TRBV5-1	TRBD1	TRBJ1-1	TGCGCCAGCAGCGGGGGACAGGGCAGCACTGAAGCTTTCTTT	CASSGGQGSTEAFF
-	TRBV25-1	-	TRBJ1-5	TGTGCCAACAGTGTCAGCAATCAGCCCCAGCATTTT	CANSVSNQPQHF
-	TRBV7-9	TRBD1	TRBJ1-2	TGTGCCAGCAGTTCCCGGGACAGGGTTTTCTATGGCTACACCTTC	CASSSRDRVFYGYTF
many	TRBV29-1	TRBD1	TRBJ1-1	TGCAGCGAGACCCCGACAGGGAGGACTGAAGCTTTCTTT	CSETPTGRTEAFF
many	TRBV4-3	-	TRBJ2-5	TGCGCCAGCAGCCGGGAGGGCAGGGGCACAGAGACCCAGTACTTC	CASSREGRGTETQYF
many	TRBV18	TRBD1	TRBJ2-2	TGTGCCAGCTCACTTCAGGGGGCTAAGAACACCGGGGAGCTGTTTTTT	CASSLQGAKNTGELFF
-	TRBV11-2	-	TRBJ2-5	TGTGCCAGCAGCTTAGGGGTCCCTCAGATGGGGGGGACCCAGTACTTC	CASSLGVPQMGGTQYF
many	TRBV20-1	-	TRBJ2-5	TGCAGTGGCACACTAGAGGAGACCCAGTACTTC	CSGTLEETQYF
-	TRBV7-9	TRBD1	TRBJ2-7	TGTGCCTGGAGTCGGGTGGGGACAGCCACCTGGGAGCAGTACTTC	CAWSRVGTATWEQYF
many	TRBV7-8	-	TRBJ2-2	TGTGCCAGCAGCTTAGGCCTAGGAGGCACCGGGGAGCTGTTTTTT	CASSLGLGGTGELFF